Detailed here is one TCR beta chain. The trim removed 8 bases at V and 0 bases at J, leaving 4 bases unmatched. CDR3 length: 15 amino acids. Germline V lookup: CDR1 SGHAT, CDR2 FQNNGV. The data are from a study of blood T cell repertoires in COVID-19. Study-level background: Samples representing acute and convalescent COVID-19 were sourced from the United States, Italy and Spain. PBMCs, B-cell-depleted T cells, or T cells were the source of the cDNA or gDNA that made up the material.

Per the authors' pipeline: Estimation of nucleated cell counts was performed using reference gene primer amplification. The assay was immunoSEQ multiplex PCR, and TCRdb's table has in-frame clones only and misses some. The D gene and trimming were derived from the DNA, and the V and J assignments and clone size from that table. The profile shows 110,000 to 150,000 clones, about 84% of them singletons. The sequence derives from a woman of 80 years or more in a cohort sampled during active or convalescent COVID-19. The sequenced material came from peripheral blood. This sequence joins TRBV11-2 and TRBJ1-1, with TRBD1 matching over 12 bases. CDR3: CASSGTGGMNTEAFF. CDR3 DNA: TGTGCCAGCTCCGGGACAGGGGGCATGAACACTGAAGCTTTCTTT. The full variable domain, with the rest looked up from reference TRBV11-2 and TRBJ1-1, is EAGVAQSPRYKIIEKRQSVAFWCNPISGHATLYWYQQILGQGPKLLIQFQNNGVVDDSQLPKDRFSAERLKGVDSTLKIQPAKLEDSAVYLCASSGTGGMNTEAFFGQGTRLTVV.